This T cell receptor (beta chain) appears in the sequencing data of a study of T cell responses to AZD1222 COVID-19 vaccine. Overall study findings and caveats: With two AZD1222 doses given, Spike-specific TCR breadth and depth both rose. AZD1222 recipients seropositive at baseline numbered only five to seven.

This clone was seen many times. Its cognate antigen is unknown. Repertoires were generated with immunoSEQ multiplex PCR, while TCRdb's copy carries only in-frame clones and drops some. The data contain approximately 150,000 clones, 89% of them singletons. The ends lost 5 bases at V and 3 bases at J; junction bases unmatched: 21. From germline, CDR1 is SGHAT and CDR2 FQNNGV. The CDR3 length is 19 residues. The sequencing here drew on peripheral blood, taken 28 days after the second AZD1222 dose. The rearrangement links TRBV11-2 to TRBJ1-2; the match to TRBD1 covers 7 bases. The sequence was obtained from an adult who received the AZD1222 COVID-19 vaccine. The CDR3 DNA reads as TGTGCCAGCAGCATGCATGGGCAGGGGGGGAGGATTAGAGACTATGGCTACACCTTC. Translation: CASSMHGQGGRIRDYGYTF.